This record covers a single TCR beta chain. Its antigen remains unknown. The data were obtained in a study of cytomegalovirus exposure and HLA in healthy donors. Study results and limitations: Information on immune exposure was restricted to one variable (CMV serostatus). By HLA locus, TCR association rates varied in a later analysis, with DRB1 showing the most and HLA-C the fewest. In a later analysis, compared with equally common non-associated chains, HLA-associated beta chains were more expanded.

Trimming shortened V by 0 bases and J by 10 bases, and 15 bases separated the two germline ends. The CDR3 is 14 amino acids. Looked up from germline, CDR1 is KGHSH and CDR2 is LQKENI. Amplification used 60 Vbeta primers and 13 Jbeta primers. Per the study methods: In a later analysis, 80 million to 100 million unique TCR beta chains included roughly 11 million shared by two or more donors. Method: immunoSEQ multiplex PCR; TCRdb's copy keeps in-frame clones and lacks some. That table is the source of V, J and clone size, and D and trimming were worked out from the DNA. In the table there are under 150,000 clones, around four fifths of which are singletons.

This TCR was sampled from a man aged 25-45 years in good health and CMV-seronegative. The sample consisted of PBMCs. This chain uses TRBV18 with TRBJ2-5, with D tentatively TRBD1 (6 bases). The CDR3 here is CASSPPGAVGDQYF. The CDR3 nucleotides are TGTGCCAGCTCACCACCGGGGGCCGTAGGGGACCAGTACTTC.